A selection of T cell receptor beta chains follows, all from one sample in a study of shared clonotypes between healthy human individuals. Clones were sequenced by immunoSEQ multiplex PCR, and TCRdb holds only the in-frame ones, with some missing. The sample yields roughly 450,000 clones, roughly 78% seen once. The source material was PBMCs. The receptors here all came from a woman between 40 and 55 years old in good health. Some clones in this sample may be carry-over from other donors' samples. Both conserved end residues are part of each CDR3. D genes are given only for firm matches. Size is omitted from some rows. Given values are once, few, many or a class for expanded clones.

.	TRBV5-6	TRBD1	TRBJ1-4	CASSLSQGGVKLFF	TGTGCCAGCAGCTTGTCGCAGGGGGGCGTAAAACTGTTTTTT
.	TRBV10-1	TRBD2	TRBJ2-1	CASSDTGLAGVDEQFF	TGCGCCAGCAGTGACACGGGACTAGCGGGAGTCGATGAGCAGTTCTTC
.	TRBV9	TRBD1	TRBJ2-7	CASSVAGQGIYEQYF	TGTGCCAGCAGCGTAGCTGGACAGGGGATTTACGAGCAGTACTTC
.	TRBV28	.	TRBJ1-1	CASTHRGARNTEAFF	TGTGCCAGCACCCATCGGGGGGCGAGGAACACTGAAGCTTTCTTT
.	TRBV4-3	.	TRBJ2-7	CASSDAPGAYEQYF	TGCGCCAGCAGCGACGCCCCAGGGGCCTACGAGCAGTACTTC
.	TRBV7-8	.	TRBJ2-7	CASSPVTGFPNEQYF	TGTGCCAGCAGCCCCGTAACAGGGTTTCCTAACGAGCAGTACTTC
.	TRBV28	.	TRBJ2-2	CASSFPSAINTGELFF	TGTGCCAGCAGTTTTCCTAGCGCCATCAACACCGGGGAGCTGTTTTTT
.	TRBV5-1	.	TRBJ2-1	CASSLRRGTYNEQFF	TGCGCCAGCAGCTTGAGGCGGGGCACCTACAATGAGCAGTTCTTC
.	TRBV19	.	TRBJ2-7	CASSPGGYEQYF	TGTGCCAGTAGTCCAGGGGGGTACGAGCAGTACTTC
.	TRBV7-9	.	TRBJ1-1	CASSSPPASTEAFF	TGTGCCAGCAGCTCCCCACCGGCATCCACTGAAGCTTTCTTT
.	TRBV5-1	TRBD2	TRBJ2-2	CASSLEGLAGGELFF	TGCGCCAGCAGCTTGGAAGGGCTAGCGGGCGGGGAGCTGTTTTTT
.	TRBV30	TRBD1	TRBJ1-1	CAWIGQGAGTEAFF	TGTGCCTGGATTGGGCAGGGGGCTGGAACTGAAGCTTTCTTT
once	TRBV5-6	TRBD2	TRBJ2-7	CASSAGLAGGTYEQYF	TGTGCCAGCAGCGCCGGACTAGCGGGAGGGACCTACGAGCAGTACTTC
.	TRBV7-2	.	TRBJ2-7	CASSLERGSREQYF	TGTGCCAGCAGCTTAGAACGGGGCAGCCGCGAGCAGTACTTC
few	TRBV4-2	.	TRBJ2-1	CASSPSWGVGNEQFF	TGTGCCAGCAGCCCTAGTTGGGGGGTTGGCAATGAGCAGTTCTTC
once	TRBV7-9	.	TRBJ1-3	CASSLALGHRSGNTIYF	TGTGCCAGCAGCTTAGCGCTTGGGCACCGCTCTGGAAACACCATATATTTT
.	TRBV7-3	TRBD1	TRBJ2-1	CASSFSPGGEQFF	TGTGCCAGCAGCTTCTCCCCAGGGGGAGAGCAGTTCTTC
.	TRBV2	TRBD2	TRBJ2-7	CASSVTSGSSYEQYF	TGTGCCAGCAGTGTTACTAGCGGGAGCTCCTACGAGCAGTACTTC
.	TRBV4-3	.	TRBJ2-3	CASSQDPRSTDTQYF	TGCGCCAGCAGCCAAGATCCCAGAAGCACAGATACGCAGTATTTT
.	TRBV7-8	TRBD2	TRBJ2-7	CASSLGLAGDREQYF	TGTGCCAGCAGCTTAGGCCTAGCGGGAGATCGCGAGCAGTACTTC
.	TRBV7-2	TRBD2	TRBJ2-7	CASSLLAGISYEQYF	TGTGCCAGCAGCTTACTAGCGGGAATCTCGTACGAGCAGTACTTC
.	TRBV25-1	TRBD2	TRBJ2-3	CASSDSSGRATDTQYF	TGTGCCAGCAGTGATTCTAGCGGGAGGGCCACAGATACGCAGTATTTT
.	TRBV7-6	.	TRBJ1-3	CASSPAGPADTIYF	TGTGCCAGCAGTCCGGCGGGGCCCGCCGACACCATATATTTT
once	TRBV6-1	TRBD1	TRBJ1-3	CASSSGTGGNTIYF	TGTGCCAGCAGTTCCGGGACAGGAGGAAACACCATATATTTT
.	TRBV11-1	.	TRBJ2-5	CASSLVGIVKTQYF	TGTGCCAGCAGCTTAGTAGGGATAGTAAAGACCCAGTACTTC
once	TRBV30	TRBD2	TRBJ2-5	CACRTSGRAGETQYF	TGTGCCTGCAGGACTAGCGGGAGGGCCGGAGAGACCCAGTACTTC
.	TRBV7-9	TRBD1	TRBJ2-1	CASSTRTGYNEQFF	TGTGCCAGCAGCACCCGGACAGGGTACAATGAGCAGTTCTTC
once	TRBV29-1	TRBD2	TRBJ2-2	CSVKRNSGGNTGELFF	TGCAGCGTGAAGCGGAATAGCGGGGGGAACACCGGGGAGCTGTTTTTT
.	TRBV5-1	TRBD2	TRBJ2-2	CASKIAGGYDTGELFF	TGCGCCAGCAAAATAGCGGGAGGTTATGACACCGGGGAGCTGTTTTTT
once	TRBV2	.	TRBJ2-5	CATKYRQVGETQYF	TGTGCCACCAAATACCGACAGGTCGGGGAGACCCAGTACTTC
.	TRBV28	TRBD1	TRBJ1-1	CASIRQGAGSEAFF	TGTGCCAGCATTCGACAGGGGGCGGGTAGTGAAGCTTTCTTT
.	TRBV28	.	TRBJ2-3	CASSPPLATVADTQYF	TGTGCCAGCAGCCCCCCTTTGGCGACAGTAGCAGATACGCAGTATTTT
once	TRBV5-1	TRBD1	TRBJ2-7	CASSRGQGALYEQYF	TGCGCCAGCAGCCGGGGACAGGGGGCGCTCTACGAGCAGTACTTC
.	TRBV28	.	TRBJ1-5	CASREVNQPQHF	TGTGCCAGCAGGGAGGTCAATCAGCCCCAGCATTTT
many	TRBV19	.	TRBJ2-3	CASTLTAGRTDTQYF	TGTGCCAGTACCCTCACAGCGGGCCGCACAGATACGCAGTATTTT
.	TRBV10-3	.	TRBJ2-7	CATSGSYEQYF	TGTGCCACCTCGGGGAGCTACGAGCAGTACTTC
once	TRBV6-5	.	TRBJ2-5	CASSYSNAGRGMNQYF	TGTGCCAGCAGTTACTCGAACGCTGGCAGGGGTATGAACCAGTACTTC